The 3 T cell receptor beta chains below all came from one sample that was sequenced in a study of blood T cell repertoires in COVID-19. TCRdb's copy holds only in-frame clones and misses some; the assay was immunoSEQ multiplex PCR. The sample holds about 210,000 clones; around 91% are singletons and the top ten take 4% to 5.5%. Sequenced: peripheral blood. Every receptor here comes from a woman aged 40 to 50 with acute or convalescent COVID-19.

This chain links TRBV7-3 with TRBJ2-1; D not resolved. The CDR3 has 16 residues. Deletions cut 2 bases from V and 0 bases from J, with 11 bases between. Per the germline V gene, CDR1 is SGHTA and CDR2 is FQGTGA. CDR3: CASSLFVGSSYNEQFF. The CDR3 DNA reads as TGTGCCAGCAGCTTATTCGTGGGCAGCTCCTACAATGAGCAGTTCTTC.

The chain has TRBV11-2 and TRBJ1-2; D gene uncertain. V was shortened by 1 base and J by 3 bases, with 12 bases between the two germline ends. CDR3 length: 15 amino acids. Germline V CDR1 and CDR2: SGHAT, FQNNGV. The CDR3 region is CASSLGPAGYYGYTF. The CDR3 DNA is TGTGCCAGCAGCTTAGGGCCCGCAGGATACTATGGCTACACCTTC. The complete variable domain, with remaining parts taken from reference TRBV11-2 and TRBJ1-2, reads EAGVAQSPRYKIIEKRQSVAFWCNPISGHATLYWYQQILGQGPKLLIQFQNNGVVDDSQLPKDRFSAERLKGVDSTLKIQPAKLEDSAVYLCASSLGPAGYYGYTFGSGTRLTVV.

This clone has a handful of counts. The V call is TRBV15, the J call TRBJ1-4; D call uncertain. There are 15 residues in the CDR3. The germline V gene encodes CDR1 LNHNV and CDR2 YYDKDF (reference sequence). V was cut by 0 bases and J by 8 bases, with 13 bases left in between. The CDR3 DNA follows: TGTGCCACCAGCAGAGATTTGGGAGCACGGGAAAAACTGTTTTTT. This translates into CATSRDLGAREKLFF.